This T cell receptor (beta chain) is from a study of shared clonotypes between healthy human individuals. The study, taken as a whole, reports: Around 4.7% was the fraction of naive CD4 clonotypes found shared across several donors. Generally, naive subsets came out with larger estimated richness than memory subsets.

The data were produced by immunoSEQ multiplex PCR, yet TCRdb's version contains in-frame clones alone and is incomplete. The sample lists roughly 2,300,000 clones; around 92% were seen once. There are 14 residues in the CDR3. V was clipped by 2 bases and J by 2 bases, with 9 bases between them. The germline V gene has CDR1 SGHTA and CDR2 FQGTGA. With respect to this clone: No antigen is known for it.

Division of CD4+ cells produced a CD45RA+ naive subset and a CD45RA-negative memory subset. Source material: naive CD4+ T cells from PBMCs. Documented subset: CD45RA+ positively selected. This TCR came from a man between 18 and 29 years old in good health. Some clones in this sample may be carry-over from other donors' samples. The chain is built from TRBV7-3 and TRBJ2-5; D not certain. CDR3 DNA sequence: TGTGCCAGCAGCTTATTCGGGCGGCAAGAGACCCAGTACTTC. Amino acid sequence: CASSLFGRQETQYF.